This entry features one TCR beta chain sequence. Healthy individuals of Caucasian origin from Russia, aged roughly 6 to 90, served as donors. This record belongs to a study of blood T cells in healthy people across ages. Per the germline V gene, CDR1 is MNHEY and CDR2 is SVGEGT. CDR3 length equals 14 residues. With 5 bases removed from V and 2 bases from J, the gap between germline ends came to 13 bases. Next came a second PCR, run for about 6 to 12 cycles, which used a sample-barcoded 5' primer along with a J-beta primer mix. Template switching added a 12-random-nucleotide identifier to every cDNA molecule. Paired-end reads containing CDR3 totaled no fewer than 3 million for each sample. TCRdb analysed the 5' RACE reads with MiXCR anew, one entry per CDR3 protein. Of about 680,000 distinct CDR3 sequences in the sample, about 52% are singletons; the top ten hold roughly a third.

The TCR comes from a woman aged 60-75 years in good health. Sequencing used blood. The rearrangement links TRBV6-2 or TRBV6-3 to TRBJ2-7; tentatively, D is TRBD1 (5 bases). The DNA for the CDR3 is TGTGCCAGCAGTCGCCCCGGCAGGGCCTACGAGCAGTACTTC. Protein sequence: CASSRPGRAYEQYF.